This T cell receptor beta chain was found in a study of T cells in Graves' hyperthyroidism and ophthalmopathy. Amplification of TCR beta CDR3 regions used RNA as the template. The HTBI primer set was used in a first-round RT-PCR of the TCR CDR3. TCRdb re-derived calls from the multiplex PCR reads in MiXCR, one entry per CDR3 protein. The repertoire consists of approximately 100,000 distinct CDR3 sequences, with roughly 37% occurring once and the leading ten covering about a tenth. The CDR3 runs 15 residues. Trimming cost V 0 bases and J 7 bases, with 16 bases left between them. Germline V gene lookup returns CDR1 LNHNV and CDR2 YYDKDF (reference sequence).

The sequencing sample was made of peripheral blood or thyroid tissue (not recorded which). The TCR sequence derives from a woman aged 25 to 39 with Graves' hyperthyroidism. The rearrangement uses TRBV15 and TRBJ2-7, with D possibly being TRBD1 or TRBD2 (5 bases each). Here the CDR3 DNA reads TGTGCCACCAGCAGAGACCGGGGCTTTTATCGGGAGCAGTACTTC. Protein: CATSRDRGFYREQYF.